This T cell receptor (beta chain) was recovered during a study of T cells in Graves' hyperthyroidism and ophthalmopathy (dated by TCRdb to the late 2010s). Study-wide context: Peripheral blood samples were taken at initial diagnosis, before any treatment was given. The roughly 90 discovery patients were divided at random into training and test sets in a 7:3 ratio. Once sampling was done, hyperthyroidism patients were given methimazole at a starting dose of 30 mg daily, whereas ophthalmopathy patients were given high-dose intravenous methylprednisolone. In roughly six Graves' hyperthyroidism patients, the study also compared T-cell repertoires from thyroid tissue with T-cell repertoires from blood. TCR V-J signatures able to tell the groups apart were searched for in a discovery cohort of 100 or so patients, of whom roughly 42 had Graves' ophthalmopathy and under 65 had stable Graves' hyperthyroidism. According to the paper, TCR Vbeta CDR3 sequencing was carried out on 135 peripheral blood samples, which came from 40 to 45 ophthalmopathy, 80 or so hyperthyroidism and roughly 17 progressor patients. Whether ophthalmopathy could be predicted prospectively was tested in an independent validation cohort made up of 18 hyperthyroidism patients plus 17 patients who later progressed to ophthalmopathy.

The TCR beta CDR3 regions were amplified from RNA transcripts. The first round of RT-PCR for the TCR CDR3 was performed with the HTBI primer set and the Qiagen OneStep RT-PCR kit. The libraries were constructed in a second round of multiplex PCR and then size-selected and purified. Sequencing of the libraries was done on an Illumina HiSeq2000 using paired-end 100 bp reads. The study's processing was this. SOAPnuke was used to process the raw data, with reads discarded if the reads contained adapters or uncalled bases, had a mean Phred below 15, or lacked an exact constant-primer or identifier match. COPE v1.2.5 was used to merge the high-quality paired reads, and each unique nucleotide sequence was defined as a clonotype. MiTCR v1.1 was used to align clonotypes to the IMGT TRBV, TRBD and TRBJ reference segments. Analysis was restricted to V-J combinations with a frequency above 0.0001, which covered 98% to 99.2% of repertoires. The TCS score was defined as the ratio of F50 (clonal expansion) to E x V (chaos), calculated using BLOSUM62-based TCRdist between CDR3 peptides within each V-J. Welch's t-statistics and random forest reduced 450 to 600 V-J features to 13, which were used in a naive Bayes classifier (R e1071). TCRdb reanalyzed the raw reads on its own, using fastp at Q25 for trimming and MiXCR for clone calling, and kept in-frame beta chains. When rows share a CDR3 protein, they turn into one entry using the most common DNA and genes. It is TCRdb's table, rather than the study itself, that gives the V and J calls and clone size. Here the sample has roughly 250,000 distinct CDR3 sequences; around 22% occur a single time. Together, the top ten hold 50% to 75% of the sample.

About this clonotype: Its target antigen remains unknown. No base qualities exist here, and no much larger clone lies one base off it.

Results the study describes overall, beyond this receptor: No statistical method was used to fix the sample size in advance, and group allocation was not hidden from the investigators. During validation, the model predicted progression to ophthalmopathy a median of approximately six months ahead of onset, with around 71% sensitivity and under 85% specificity. Most expanded thyroid clonotypes (frequency above 0.001) were also detected in blood, suggesting blood repertoires may reflect thyroid immune responses. A model built on a 13 V-J signature distinguished ophthalmopathy from stable hyperthyroidism, reaching 87.88% sensitivity and about 81% specificity in cross-validation and 80%/75% in testing.

Moderately to severely active disease, a Clinical Activity Score of at least 3, a NOSPECS grade of at least 4, and a duration under 3 months were present in ophthalmopathy patients. Exclusion was applied to patients with uncontrolled infections, other autoimmune diseases, pregnancy or lactation. Clinical symptoms, serum thyroxine and TRAb, thyroid ultrasound, and orbital computed tomography formed the basis for the diagnoses. Ficoll-Paque density gradient centrifugation was used to isolate PBMCs from approximately 11 ml of fresh peripheral blood. Trizol reagent was used to extract total RNA, and RNA quality was then checked on an Agilent 2100 Bioanalyzer. The sequence derives from a man aged 30-40 years with Graves' ophthalmopathy. Sequenced material: blood.

The CDR3 region has the sequence CASSGGGEQYF. The DNA sequence is given as TGTGCCAGCAGTGGGGGTGGCGAGCAGTACTTC. The V and J segments used are TRBV27 and TRBJ2-7; the D gene is tentatively TRBD1 or TRBD2, each matching 5 bases. The germline V gene (reference sequence) supplies CDR1 MNHEY and CDR2 SMNVEV. From the cysteine up to the phenylalanine, the CDR3 has a length of 11 residues. The read is trimmed to its CDR3 DNA, 33 bases read in frame from base 1. V drops 5 bases and J drops 6 bases, leaving 8 bases in between.